This T cell receptor beta chain was documented in a study of blood T cells in healthy people across ages. Whole-study results and caveats: Age brought a roughly linear fall in TCR beta diversity measured per million T cells.

This CDR3 contains 13 residues. V was shortened by 7 bases and J by 6 bases, with 12 bases between the two germline ends. The germline gives CDR1 MNHEY, CDR2 SMNVEV (reference sequence). A remark on this clonotype: Its target is unknown.

Primers used in a second PCR of about 7 to 12 cycles were a sample-barcoded 5' primer and a J-beta primer mix. TCRdb reprocessed the 5' RACE reads with MiXCR, giving one entry per CDR3 protein. The sample has about 600,000 distinct CDR3 sequences; more than 45% are singletons. There were at least 6 micrograms of total RNA extracted from every sample. This sequence originates from a man older than 75 in good health. The chain combines TRBV27 with TRBJ2-2; D is ambiguous. The sequencing sample was made of blood. CDR3 residues: CASTPWGPGELFF. For the CDR3, the DNA is TGTGCCAGCACCCCTTGGGGTCCCGGGGAGCTGTTTTTT.